This T cell receptor (beta chain) was documented in a study of blood T cell dynamics during melanoma immunotherapy. Background on the study: First-line therapy was either pembrolizumab or nivolumab with ipilimumab for metastatic melanoma. Study-level results: The study could not tell melanoma-specific clones from general immune activation. Disease-control patients' PBMC repertoires became either more clonal or more diverse at W3.

Repertoires were generated with immunoSEQ multiplex PCR, while TCRdb's copy carries only in-frame clones and drops some. The sample has about 10,000 clones, about 88% seen once; the top ten hold about 4%. The time point is: week 3, after first cycle of checkpoint inhibitor. Response was assessed by RECIST 1.1 at 12 weeks, except two rapid progressors. A note on this clone: The antigen is not known.

The sequence was collected from a human donor with melanoma. The sample in question was blood, obtained from a patient treated with checkpoint blockade.

CDR3 bases: TGTGCCAGCAGTGATGGGGAGGGACTAGGTTCGAGCTCCTACAATGAGCAGTTCTTC. This encodes CASSDGEGLGSSSYNEQFF. The rearrangement joins TRBV2 to TRBJ2-1; 8 positions agree with TRBD2. Germline values: CDR1 SNHLY, CDR2 FYNNEI. This CDR3 is 19 amino acids long. The trim removed 3 bases at V and 0 bases at J, leaving 13 bases unmatched.